This T cell receptor (beta chain) was identified during a study of blood T cell repertoires in COVID-19. Study in general: Collection of acute and convalescent COVID-19 samples took place in the United States, Italy and Spain. From T cells, B-cell-depleted T cells, or PBMCs came the material, which was cDNA or gDNA.

This clone occurred once. In germline, CDR1 is SEHNR, CDR2 FQNEAQ (reference sequence). This CDR3 contains 15 residues. Trimming left V 5 bases short and J 5 bases short, with 18 bases between. As processed by the authors: Amplification of reference gene primers provided the estimated nucleated cell counts. Sequencing was performed with immunoSEQ multiplex PCR; in TCRdb, only in-frame clones are kept and a portion is missing. V, J and clone size reflect that table, while D and trimming were determined from the DNA. This table has fewer than 40,000 clones, 70% to 90% appearing once. This sequence was found in a woman of 80 years or more with active or convalescent COVID-19. The sequenced sample consisted of peripheral blood. This chain connects TRBV7-9 to TRBJ1-1, with D possibly TRBD1 on 5 matching bases. The CDR3 region has the DNA TGTGCCAGCAGCGCAGGGATCCCGGGCTGGACTGAAGCTTTCTTT. The encoded protein is CASSAGIPGWTEAFF. Using reference TRBV7-9 and TRBJ1-1 for the parts outside the CDR3, the full variable domain is DTGVSQNPRHKITKRGQNVTFRCDPISEHNRLYWYRQTLGQGPEFLTYFQNEAQLEKSRLLSDRFSAERPKGSFSTLEIQRTEQGDSAMYLCASSAGIPGWTEAFFGQGTRLTVV.